Included here is one T cell receptor (beta chain) sequence, with context. Patients included in sequencing had previously demonstrated CD8+CD57+ cell expansion by flow cytometry. Everyone among the patients had severe acquired aplastic anemia. This sample stems from a study of CD8+CD57+ T cells in acquired aplastic anemia. Overall study: Each DNA sample taken from sorted CD4+ and CD8+ cells came to 3 to 4 ug on average.

From germline, CDR1 is LGHNA and CDR2 YNFKEQ. This CDR3 has 15 residues. After removal of 1 base from V and 1 base from J, the junction contained 2 bases not matched to a gene. Profiles of TCR beta VDJ and CDR3 were generated from a genomic DNA template. One entry per CDR3 protein, called by TCRdb with MiXCR from the reads. The table includes 110,000 or so distinct CDR3 sequences, about 50% detected once. The rearrangement joins TRBV4-2 to TRBJ1-1; 8 bases are shared with TRBD1. The sequence derives from a human donor with aplastic anemia. The specimen sequenced was sorted CD4+, CD8+, or CD8+CD57+ T cells (not recorded which) from PBMCs. The CDR3 DNA follows: TGTGCCAGCAGCCAAGCCGGGACAGGGAACACTGAAGCTTTCTTT. It specifies CASSQAGTGNTEAFF.